Listed here are 8 T cell receptor beta chains from one sample, sequenced in a study of cytomegalovirus exposure and HLA in healthy donors. This PCR relied on a set of 60 Vbeta primers and 13 Jbeta primers. The protocol was immunoSEQ multiplex PCR, while the TCRdb copy is restricted to in-frame clones and leaves out a portion. Among approximately 170,000 clones listed, around 75% were seen once. The sequenced sample consisted of PBMCs. Receptors were obtained from a young man in good health and CMV-seropositive.

The rearrangement uses TRBV2 and TRBJ2-3; TRBD1 matches 7 bases. This CDR3 has 15 amino acids. After removal of 5 bases from V and 0 bases from J, the junction contained 5 bases not matched to a gene. Germline V lookup: CDR1 SNHLY, CDR2 FYNNEI. The CDR3 region is CASSFTGASTDTQYF. CDR3 coding DNA: TGTGCCAGCAGTTTTACAGGGGCCAGCACAGATACGCAGTATTTT.

V and J are TRBV29-1 and TRBJ1-1, with 7 bases that match TRBD1. V trimming: 5 bases; J trimming: 1 base; junction bases outside the gene matches: 7. CDR1 and CDR2 from the germline V gene are SQVTM and ANQGSEA. This CDR3 has 14 amino acids. In nucleotides, the CDR3 is TGCAGCGTTCCCCGACAGGGACCGAACACTGAAGCTTTCTTT. Amino acid sequence: CSVPRQGPNTEAFF.

The genes are TRBV4-1 and TRBJ2-3, with D possibly being TRBD2 (6 bases). Germline CDR1 is MGHRA and CDR2 is YSYEKL. The CDR3 has 15 amino acids. The germline V and J ends were trimmed by 4 bases and 2 bases, with 13 bases remaining between them. The CDR3 DNA sequence: TGCGCCAGCAGCCCACAAGCGGGCATCACAGATACGCAGTATTTT. This gives the protein CASSPQAGITDTQYF.

The CDR3 DNA sequence: TGTGCCAGCAGTCAATTCAGGGGGAGGATCTACAATGAGCAGTTCTTC. Protein sequence: CASSQFRGRIYNEQFF. The chain combines TRBV27 with TRBJ2-1; TRBD1 is a possible D gene (7 bases). The CDR3 is 16 residues long. From germline, CDR1 is MNHEY and CDR2 SMNVEV (reference sequence). V lost 5 bases, J lost 3 bases, and 17 bases lay in between.

V and J are TRBV4-2 and TRBJ1-2; D call uncertain. There are 14 residues in the CDR3. V shed 0 bases and J shed 2 bases, with 7 bases lying between them. Germline V gives CDR1 LGHNA, CDR2 YNFKEQ. CDR3 bases: TGTGCCAGCAGCCAAGAAAGTAGAAACTATGGCTACACCTTC. Amino acids: CASSQESRNYGYTF.

The J gene is TRBJ2-3, the V gene TRBV11-3; D might be TRBD2 (5 bases). Trimming stripped 1 base from V and 2 bases from J, with 7 bases between. Looked up from germline, CDR1 is SGHNT and CDR2 is YENEEA. CDR3 length equals 14 residues. The CDR3 region has the DNA TGTGCCAGCAGCTTAGCGGACTTCACAGATACGCAGTATTTT. Its translation is CASSLADFTDTQYF. Supplemented by reference TRBV11-3 and TRBJ2-3, the full variable domain reads EAGVVQSPRYKIIEKKQPVAFWCNPISGHNTLYWYLQNLGQGPELLIRYENEEAVDDSQLPKDRFSAERLKGVDSTLKIQPAELGDSAVYLCASSLADFTDTQYFGPGTRLTVL.

The chain combines TRBV7-2 with TRBJ1-2, with 8 bases fitting TRBD1. The CDR3 is made up of 13 amino acids. After removal of 5 bases from V and 7 bases from J, the junction contained 6 bases not matched to a gene. The germline CDR1 and CDR2 sequences are SGHTA and FQGNSA. The chain's CDR3 is CASSPGQVTGYTF. For the CDR3, the DNA is TGTGCCAGCAGCCCGGGACAGGTAACTGGCTACACCTTC.

The V call is TRBV28, the J call TRBJ1-2, with D maybe TRBD1 (5 bases). This CDR3 has 14 amino acids. Germline CDR1 MDHEN, CDR2 SYDVKM. Trimming cost V 5 bases and J 4 bases, with 14 bases left between them. The chain's CDR3 is CASSRRGAGYGYTF. The CDR3 bases are TGTGCCAGCAGTAGGAGGGGCGCCGGCTATGGCTACACCTTC.